These 14 T cell receptor beta chains were all obtained from the same sample, sequenced in a study of T-cell reconstitution after alpha-beta-depleted transplantation in children. Library preparation (for TCRbeta) was performed with unique molecular identifiers. MiXCR, run by TCRdb on the PCR reads, gives a single entry per CDR3 protein. This repertoire shows 200,000 to 250,000 distinct CDR3 sequences, approximately 11% found once; its top ten account for roughly 28%. The specimen comprised PBMCs, sampled before TCRalphabeta/CD19-depleted stem cell transplant. The receptors shown here come from a child under two years old with acute myeloid leukemia, due to receive a stem cell transplant.

Many counts were recorded for this clonotype. The V gene is TRBV12-3 or TRBV12-4, the J gene TRBJ2-3; D ambiguous. The CDR3 loop spans 15 amino acids. V was pared by 3 bases and J by 2 bases, with 12 bases between. The CDR3 sequence is CASSLTAGFTDTQYF. The DNA of the CDR3 is TGTGCCAGCAGTTTGACTGCTGGATTCACAGATACGCAGTATTTT.

This clonotype was seen many times. The rearrangement uses TRBV4-2 and TRBJ1-1, with a tentative D call TRBD1 (5 bases). The CDR3 loop spans 16 amino acids. Trimming shortened V by 0 bases and J by 0 bases, and 11 bases separated the two germline ends. The germline V gene has CDR1 LGHNA and CDR2 YNFKEQ. In nucleotides, the CDR3 is TGTGCCAGCAGCCAAGACGGGGCGGGACTGAACACTGAAGCTTTCTTT. This codes for CASSQDGAGLNTEAFF.

This clonotype was recorded many times. The chain recombines TRBV5-1 with TRBJ2-7, with D hard to call. Germline V gene data show CDR1 as SGHRS and CDR2 as YFSETQ. V lost 0 bases and J 2 bases, leaving 6 bases between the germline ends. CDR3 length: 13 residues. The CDR3 region is CASSLAVTYEQYF. CDR3 DNA: TGCGCCAGCAGCTTGGCAGTCACCTACGAGCAGTACTTC.

Many counts were recorded for this clonotype. CDR3 sequence: CASSPRGSANTGELFF. The CDR3 region has the DNA TGTGCCAGCTCACCTCGAGGGAGCGCGAACACCGGGGAGCTGTTTTTT. The V and J genes are TRBV18 and TRBJ2-2; D might be TRBD2 (5 bases). The CDR3 totals 16 residues. Trimming shortened V by 3 bases and J by 0 bases, and 11 bases separated the two germline ends. Germline V CDR1 and CDR2: KGHSH, LQKENI.

CDR3 amino acids: CASSLVSGTGGYNEQFF. The DNA of the CDR3 is TGTGCCAGCAGCTTGGTGTCCGGGACAGGGGGCTACAATGAGCAGTTCTTC. The chain is built from TRBV7-8 and TRBJ2-1, with TRBD1 matching 11 bases. The CDR3 runs to 17 residues. The germline CDR1 and CDR2 sequences are SGHVS and FQNEAQ. V lost 3 bases, J lost 3 bases, and 7 bases stayed unmatched.

This clonotype was seen ten or more times. The rearrangement uses TRBV5-1 and TRBJ1-3, with D tentatively TRBD1 (5 bases). CDR1 and CDR2 (germline): SGHRS, YFSETQ. CDR3 size: 15 residues. Trimming left V 4 bases short and J 0 bases short, with 11 bases between. CDR3 region: CASSVGRDSGNTIYF. The CDR3 bases are TGCGCCAGCAGCGTGGGACGGGACTCTGGAAACACCATATATTTT.

With regard to this clonotype: A much larger clone is a single base away; this may be a read error. The V gene is TRBV6-5, the J gene TRBJ2-3, with TRBD2 matching 11 bases. Germline-derived CDR1 and CDR2 are MNHEY and SVGAGI. The CDR3 spans 16 residues. CDR3 residues: CATSYQTSGATDTQYF. CDR3 coding DNA: TGTGCCACCAGTTACCAGACTAGCGGGGCCACAGATACGCAGTATTTT.

The CDR3 DNA follows: TGTGCCAGCAGATCCCCGAGGGGGGGGAGCACAGATACGCAGTATTTT. Translating gives CASRSPRGGSTDTQYF. This chain links TRBV6-2 or TRBV6-3 with TRBJ2-3; possibly TRBD2 for D (7 bases). The V and J ends lost 6 bases and 0 bases respectively, with 16 bases between them. The germline V gene has CDR1 MNHEY and CDR2 SVGEGT. The CDR3 length is 16 residues.

This clonotype was seen at least ten times. DNA of the CDR3: TGTGCCAGCAGCTCAGCGGGAGGGGGATCAGATACGCAGTATTTT. Protein product: CASSSAGGGSDTQYF. V usage is TRBV7-9 and J usage is TRBJ2-3; 10 nucleotides align to TRBD2. V was clipped by 4 bases and J by 4 bases; unmatched bases: 5. This CDR3 spans 15 amino acids. Germline CDR1 and CDR2: SEHNR and FQNEAQ (reference sequence).

This clonotype was observed many times. V and J are TRBV7-2 and TRBJ2-5, with no clear D. V lost 6 bases to trimming and J lost 1 base, with 15 bases between them. The CDR3 covers 15 residues. Germline V CDR1 and CDR2: SGHTA, FQGNSA. The CDR3 loop is CASRQQAGIQETQYF. As DNA, the CDR3 is TGTGCCAGCAGACAACAAGCAGGAATCCAAGAGACCCAGTACTTC.

The table lists this clonotype with many counts. This chain connects TRBV5-1 to TRBJ2-1, with D uncertain. V was pared by 3 bases and J by 0 bases, with 13 bases between. The CDR3 is 16 residues long. Germline-derived CDR1 and CDR2 are SGHRS and YFSETQ. The CDR3 bases are TGCGCCAGCAGCTACCTGGGCGGCGGCTCCTACAATGAGCAGTTCTTC. Residues: CASSYLGGGSYNEQFF.

This clonotype was counted many times. In DNA, the CDR3 is TGCGCCAGCAGCTTAGCGGGGGGGGCGTACAATGAGCAGTTCTTC. It is translated as CASSLAGGAYNEQFF. V gene TRBV5-1 combines with J gene TRBJ2-1; the match to TRBD2 covers 10 bases. Per germline, CDR1 SGHRS and CDR2 YFSETQ. The CDR3 length is 15 residues. The J segment lost 4 bases and the V segment lost 2 bases, leaving 3 bases of the junction unmatched.

This clonotype showed up many times. Here the CDR3 DNA reads TGTGCCACCAGCAGAGAACCTATCTCCTACGAGCAGTACTTC. Protein product: CATSREPISYEQYF. The rearrangement links TRBV15 to TRBJ2-7, with D unresolved. CDR1 and CDR2 from the germline V gene are LNHNV and YYDKDF (reference sequence). The length of the CDR3 is 14 residues. Trimming took off 0 bases at V and 0 bases at J, with 6 bases between the two ends.

In this sample, this clonotype turned up many times. This sequence joins TRBV5-1 and TRBJ1-2, with 10 bases fitting TRBD1. V lost 4 bases, J lost 4 bases, and 4 bases stayed unmatched. This CDR3 contains 14 residues. CDR1 SGHRS and CDR2 YFSETQ come from the germline V gene. CDR3 nucleotides: TGCGCCAGCAGCCCGGGACAGGGGATCTATGGCTACACCTTC. This gives the protein CASSPGQGIYGYTF.